The 17 T cell receptor beta chains below all came from one sample that was sequenced in a study of blood T cell repertoires in COVID-19 (dated by TCRdb to 2018 to 2021). The library relied on the immunoSEQ multiplex PCR assay. TCRdb holds this immuneACCESS table with in-frame rearrangements only. Some clones are missing; in checked studies, unresolved V genes explain under half, and the rest has no known cause. This sample holds fewer than 350,000 clones; 70% to 90% were observed only once. The top ten constitute approximately 7.5% of the sample. Sequenced: peripheral blood. The source is a human donor in a cohort sampled during active COVID-19.

This chain links TRBV5-1 with TRBJ2-1; 8 positions match TRBD2. With 5 bases clipped from V and 5 bases from J, the junction kept 6 bases outside the gene matches. Per the germline V gene, CDR1 is SGHRS and CDR2 is YFSETQ. This CDR3 contains 14 residues. The CDR3 bases are TGCGCCAGCAGGTCGAGCGGGGGTAACAATGAGCAGTTCTTC. It codes for CASRSSGGNNEQFF.

This chain uses TRBV6-1 with TRBJ2-7, with 11 bases aligning to TRBD2. Germline V gene lookup returns CDR1 MNHNS and CDR2 SASEGT. Trimming at V came to 3 bases and at J to 2 bases, leaving 3 bases not matched to a gene. This CDR3 spans 15 amino acids. The CDR3 is CASSDGTSGAYEQYF. In nucleotides, the CDR3 is TGTGCCAGCAGTGATGGGACTAGCGGAGCCTACGAGCAGTACTTC.

The rearrangement links TRBV6-5 to TRBJ1-2; TRBD1 aligns across 8 bases. V was clipped by 5 bases and J by 5 bases; unmatched bases: 7. The CDR3 contains 14 residues. Germline assignment: CDR1 MNHEY and CDR2 SVGAGI. CDR3 amino acids: CASSPRTGWYGYTF. The CDR3, as DNA: TGTGCCAGCAGTCCCCGGACAGGGTGGTATGGCTACACCTTC.

The chain uses TRBV6-5 and TRBJ1-2; 9 bases align to TRBD1. Germline loops: CDR1 MNHEY, CDR2 SVGAGI. This CDR3 is 14 amino acids long. V lost 1 base, J lost 8 bases, and 5 bases stayed unmatched. The CDR3 here is CASSYYTGGGGYTF. The CDR3, as DNA: TGTGCCAGCAGTTACTATACAGGGGGCGGAGGCTACACCTTC.

This clone was detected once. The J gene is TRBJ2-2, the V gene TRBV14, with 13 bases matching TRBD2. Trimming cost V 4 bases and J 0 bases; bases outside gene matches: 2. Germline V gives CDR1 SGHDN, CDR2 FVKESK. This CDR3 has 17 residues. The CDR3 sequence is CASSPGLAGANTGELFF. The CDR3 region has the DNA TGTGCCAGCAGCCCCGGACTAGCGGGGGCGAACACCGGGGAGCTGTTTTTT. The full variable domain, in which reference TRBV14 and TRBJ2-2 provide the parts outside the CDR3, is EAGVTQFPSHSVIEKGQTVTLRCDPISGHDNLYWYRRVMGKEIKFLLHFVKESKQDESGMPNNRFLAERTGGTYSTLKVQPAELEDSGVYFCASSPGLAGANTGELFFGEGSRLTVL.

This chain connects TRBV10-2 to TRBJ2-7; D remains unclear. The CDR3 contains 11 residues. The V end lost 7 bases, the J end lost 3 bases, and 7 bases lay between the germline ends. CDR1 is WSHSY and CDR2 is SAAADI in the germline V gene. The CDR3 bases are TGCGCCAGCACGCCGGGCTACGAGCAGTACTTC. This codes for CASTPGYEQYF.

V and J are TRBV24-1 and TRBJ2-7; perhaps TRBD1 as D (5 bases). CDR1 KGHDR and CDR2 SFDVKD come from the germline V gene. The CDR3 runs 14 residues. The germline V and J ends were trimmed by 7 bases and 2 bases, with 14 bases remaining between them. The CDR3 region is CATRPPAGPYEQYF. The CDR3 coding sequence is TGTGCCACCAGACCTCCGGCAGGGCCCTACGAGCAGTACTTC.

J is TRBJ2-3 and V is TRBV7-3; 7 bases agree with TRBD1. This CDR3 spans 14 amino acids. The ends lost 4 bases at V and 6 bases at J; junction bases unmatched: 7. Germline V gives CDR1 SGHTA, CDR2 FQGTGA. CDR3 residues: CASSSGQAADTQYF. The CDR3 DNA follows: TGTGCCAGCAGCTCCGGACAGGCAGCGGATACGCAGTATTTT.

This clone was counted a few times. V is TRBV3-1 (or the pseudogene TRBV3-2) and J is TRBJ1-3, with D perhaps matching TRBD1 (6 bases). V was clipped by 3 bases and J by 2 bases, with 14 bases between them. CDR1 LGHDT and CDR2 YNNKEL come from the germline V gene (reference sequence). The CDR3 is 16 residues long. CDR3: CASSHPPRGAGNTIYF. CDR3 DNA: TGTGCCAGCAGCCATCCACCCAGGGGTGCTGGAAACACCATATATTTT.

As for this clone: Other nucleotide sequences from this sample produce the same CDR3. The genes are TRBV18 and TRBJ1-2, with a possible D match to TRBD1 (6 bases). V gave up 2 bases and J gave up 8 bases, with 12 bases separating them. Germline CDR1 reads KGHSH; CDR2 reads LQKENI. The CDR3 extends over 13 amino acids. Here the CDR3 DNA reads TGTGCCAGCTCACCATTTTGGGGGGGCGGCTACACCTTC. Amino acid sequence: CASSPFWGGGYTF.

This chain joins TRBV4-1 and TRBJ1-2; 7 nucleotides align to TRBD1. Germline assignment: CDR1 MGHRA and CDR2 YSYEKL. V was pared by 4 bases and J by 4 bases, with 6 bases of the junction left unmatched. The CDR3 is 14 residues long. Here the CDR3 reads CASSPPGQSYGYTF. CDR3 nucleotides: TGCGCCAGCAGCCCACCGGGACAGAGCTATGGCTACACCTTC.

The rearrangement joins TRBV6-1 to TRBJ1-6, with unresolved D. The ends were cut back, 2 bases at V and 0 bases at J, with 8 bases in the middle. This CDR3 is 16 amino acids long. Per the germline V gene, CDR1 is MNHNS and CDR2 is SASEGT. CDR3 in DNA: TGTGCCAGCAGTGAATGGAGGCTCTCCTATAATTCACCCCTCCACTTT. This translates into CASSEWRLSYNSPLHF.

V gene TRBV2 combines with J gene TRBJ1-4; D gene uncertain. The CDR3 covers 15 residues. Germline loops: CDR1 SNHLY, CDR2 FYNNEI. V was cut by 4 bases and J by 2 bases, with 11 bases left in between. This chain's CDR3 is CASSAVSGTNEKLFF. In nucleotides, the CDR3 is TGTGCCAGCAGTGCGGTTAGCGGGACTAATGAAAAACTGTTTTTT.

The chain couples TRBV24-1 to TRBJ2-2; 7 bases align to TRBD1. CDR3 length: 16 amino acids. Per germline, CDR1 KGHDR and CDR2 SFDVKD. V was clipped by 5 bases and J by 1 base; unmatched bases: 6. The CDR3 loop reads CATSGSRTGNTGELFF. The CDR3 DNA reads TGTGCCACCAGTGGGTCCAGGACAGGGAACACCGGGGAGCTGTTTTTT.

This clone was detected a few times. The rearrangement links TRBV18 to TRBJ1-1; 7 bases line up with TRBD1. The CDR3 totals 12 residues. V dropped 4 bases and J dropped 7; count of bases not matched to a gene: 3. Germline CDR1 is KGHSH and CDR2 is LQKENI. This chain's CDR3 is CASSQQGIEAFF. The CDR3 bases are TGTGCCAGCTCACAACAGGGGATTGAAGCTTTCTTT. Based on the CDR3 plus reference TRBV18 and TRBJ1-1, the full variable domain is NAGVMQNPRHLVRRRGQEARLRCSPMKGHSHVYWYRQLPEEGLKFMVYLQKENIIDESGMPKERFSAEFPKEGPSILRIQQVVRGDSAAYFCASSQQGIEAFFGQGTRLTVV.

The DNA of the CDR3 is TGCGCCAGCAGCCAAGAATTCCAGGGCCGAAACACCATATATTTT. Translation: CASSQEFQGRNTIYF. V gene TRBV4-1 combines with J gene TRBJ1-3; TRBD1 is a possible D gene (5 bases). The CDR3 contains 15 residues. Germline-derived CDR1 and CDR2 are MGHRA and YSYEKL. V was shortened by 0 bases and J by 5 bases, with 11 bases between the two germline ends.

The chain carries TRBV30 and TRBJ2-2, with TRBD1 as a possible D gene (5 bases). The length of the CDR3 is 12 residues. With 3 bases removed from V and 5 bases from J, the gap between germline ends came to 7 bases. The germline gives CDR1 GTSNPN, CDR2 SVGIG (reference sequence). The chain's CDR3 is CAWRSGTGELFF. The CDR3 DNA reads TGTGCCTGGAGGTCAGGGACCGGGGAGCTGTTTTTT.